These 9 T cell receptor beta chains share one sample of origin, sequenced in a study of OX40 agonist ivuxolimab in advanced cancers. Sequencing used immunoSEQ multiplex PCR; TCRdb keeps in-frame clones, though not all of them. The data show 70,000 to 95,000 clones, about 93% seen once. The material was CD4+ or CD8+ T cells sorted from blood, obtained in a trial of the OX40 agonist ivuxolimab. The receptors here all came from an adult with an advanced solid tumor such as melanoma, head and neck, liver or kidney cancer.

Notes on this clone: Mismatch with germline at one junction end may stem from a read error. CDR3 region: CASSEGGGPRPLF. CDR3 nucleotides: TGTGCCAGCAGTGAAGGGGGGGGCCCTCGGCCACTCTTC. The chain carries TRBV2 and TRBJ2-1; D is possibly TRBD2 (7 bases). The germline gives CDR1 SNHLY, CDR2 FYNNEI. CDR3 size: 13 residues.

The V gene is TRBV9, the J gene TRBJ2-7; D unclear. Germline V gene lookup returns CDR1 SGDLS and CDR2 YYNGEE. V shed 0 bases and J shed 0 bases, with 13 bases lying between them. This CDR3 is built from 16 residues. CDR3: CASSVGPDVSSYEQYF. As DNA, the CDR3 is TGTGCCAGCAGCGTAGGCCCGGACGTGAGCTCCTACGAGCAGTACTTC. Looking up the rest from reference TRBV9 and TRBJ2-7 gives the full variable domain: DSGVTQTPKHLITATGQRVTLRCSPRSGDLSVYWYQQSLDQGLQFLIQYYNGEERAKGNILERFSAQQFPDLHSELNLSSLELGDSALYFCASSVGPDVSSYEQYFGPGTRLTVT.

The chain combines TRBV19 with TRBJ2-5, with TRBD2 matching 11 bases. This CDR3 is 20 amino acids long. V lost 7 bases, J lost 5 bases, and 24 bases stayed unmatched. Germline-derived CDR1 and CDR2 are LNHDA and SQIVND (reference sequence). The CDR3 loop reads CASTPGRGVAGGPRGETQYF. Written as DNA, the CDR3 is TGTGCCAGTACCCCAGGCCGGGGAGTAGCGGGAGGGCCTCGTGGTGAGACCCAGTACTTC.

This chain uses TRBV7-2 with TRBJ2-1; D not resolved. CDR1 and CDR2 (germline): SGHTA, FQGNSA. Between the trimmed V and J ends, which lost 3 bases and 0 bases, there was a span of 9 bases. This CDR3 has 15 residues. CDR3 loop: CASSLALSSYNEQFF. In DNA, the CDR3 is TGTGCCAGCAGCTTGGCCTTAAGCTCCTACAATGAGCAGTTCTTC.

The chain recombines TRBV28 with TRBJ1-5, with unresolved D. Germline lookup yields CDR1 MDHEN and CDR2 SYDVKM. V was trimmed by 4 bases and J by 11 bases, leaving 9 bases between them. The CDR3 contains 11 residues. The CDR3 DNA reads TGTGCCAGCAGTTCCTTGGCAGCCCAGCATTTT. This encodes CASSSLAAQHF.

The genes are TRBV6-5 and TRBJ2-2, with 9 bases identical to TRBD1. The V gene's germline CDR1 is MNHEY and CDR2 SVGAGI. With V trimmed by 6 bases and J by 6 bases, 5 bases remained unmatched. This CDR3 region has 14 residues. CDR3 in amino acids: CASRTGGSSGELFF. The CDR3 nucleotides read TGTGCCAGCAGGACAGGGGGTAGTTCCGGGGAGCTGTTTTTT.

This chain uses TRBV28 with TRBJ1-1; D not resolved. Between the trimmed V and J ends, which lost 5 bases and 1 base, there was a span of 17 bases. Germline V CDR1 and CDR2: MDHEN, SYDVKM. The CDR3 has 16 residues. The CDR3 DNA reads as TGTGCCAGCAGTAACCAAGCCCCAATCAGGAACACTGAAGCTTTCTTT. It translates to CASSNQAPIRNTEAFF.

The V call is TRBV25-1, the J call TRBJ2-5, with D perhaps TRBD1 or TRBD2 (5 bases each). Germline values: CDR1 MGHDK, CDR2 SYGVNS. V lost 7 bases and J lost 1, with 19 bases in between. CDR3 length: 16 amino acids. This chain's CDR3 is CASMVLTGRGQETQYF. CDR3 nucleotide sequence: TGTGCCAGCATGGTACTTACAGGACGGGGCCAAGAGACCCAGTACTTC.

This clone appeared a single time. Here the CDR3 reads CASSLLAPAGGREDTQYF. The CDR3 DNA reads TGTGCCAGCAGTTTATTGGCCCCTGCGGGAGGGCGAGAGGATACGCAGTATTTT. This chain joins TRBV27 and TRBJ2-3; TRBD2 aligns across 9 bases. The CDR3 extends over 18 amino acids. V shed 1 base and J 6 bases; nucleotides not matched to a gene: 14. Germline CDR1 reads MNHEY; CDR2 reads SMNVEV (reference sequence).